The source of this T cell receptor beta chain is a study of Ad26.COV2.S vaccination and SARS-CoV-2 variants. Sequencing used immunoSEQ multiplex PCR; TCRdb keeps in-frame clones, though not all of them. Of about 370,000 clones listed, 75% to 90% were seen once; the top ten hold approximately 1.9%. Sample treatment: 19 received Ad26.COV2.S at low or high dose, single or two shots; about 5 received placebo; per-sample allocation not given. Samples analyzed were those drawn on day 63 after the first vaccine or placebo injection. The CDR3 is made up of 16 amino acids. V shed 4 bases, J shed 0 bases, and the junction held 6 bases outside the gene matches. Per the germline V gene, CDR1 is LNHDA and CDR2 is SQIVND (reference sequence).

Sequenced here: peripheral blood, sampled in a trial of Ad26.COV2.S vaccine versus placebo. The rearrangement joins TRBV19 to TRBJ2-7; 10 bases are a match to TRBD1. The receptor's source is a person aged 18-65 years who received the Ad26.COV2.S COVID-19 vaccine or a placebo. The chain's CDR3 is CASSKRGTGASYEQYF. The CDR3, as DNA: TGTGCCAGTAGTAAGAGGGGGACAGGGGCCTCCTACGAGCAGTACTTC.